Below are 4 T cell receptor beta chains sequenced from a single sample in a study of T cell changes during pregnancy in multiple sclerosis. The data were produced by immunoSEQ multiplex PCR, yet TCRdb's version contains in-frame clones alone and is incomplete. The table has about 53,000 clones, 90% seen once. Source: peripheral blood, taken after pregnancy. These receptors came from a female donor in good health, enrolled as a control in a pregnancy study.

This rearrangement joins TRBV6-1 to TRBJ2-7, with 7 bases that match TRBD1. Germline CDR1 is MNHNS and CDR2 is SASEGT. CDR3 length: 14 residues. J lost 0 bases, V lost 6 bases, and 5 bases had no gene match. For the CDR3, the DNA is TGTGCCAGCAGACCCGGGACAGTCTCCTACGAGCAGTACTTC. Encoded protein: CASRPGTVSYEQYF.

The chain carries TRBV13 and TRBJ2-2, with D maybe TRBD2 (5 bases). Trimming stripped 5 bases from V and 8 bases from J, with 9 bases between. The germline gives CDR1 PRHDT, CDR2 FYEKMQ (reference sequence). CDR3 length equals 12 residues. CDR3 residues: CASSHSEGELFF. CDR3 nucleotides: TGTGCCAGCAGCCATAGCGAGGGGGAGCTGTTTTTT. Full variable domain (rest looked up from reference TRBV13 and TRBJ2-2): AAGVIQSPRHLIKEKRETATLKCYPIPRHDTVYWYQQGPGQDPQFLISFYEKMQSDKGSIPDRFSAQQFSDYHSELNMSSLELGDSALYFCASSHSEGELFFGEGSRLTVL.

The gene calls are TRBV9 and TRBJ1-6; D is unresolved. The length of the CDR3 is 16 residues. Germline V gene sequence: CDR1 SGDLS, CDR2 YYNGEE. Trimming took 1 base from V and 5 from J, leaving 13 bases between them. CDR3 sequence: CASSVSPGADNSPLHF. The DNA of the CDR3 is TGTGCCAGCAGCGTATCGCCCGGAGCGGATAATTCACCCCTCCACTTT.

The chain couples TRBV30 to TRBJ1-6, with D tentatively TRBD1 (5 bases). V was trimmed by 5 bases and J by 0 bases, leaving 11 bases between them. CDR3 length equals 15 residues. Germline CDR1 is GTSNPN and CDR2 is SVGIG (reference sequence). The CDR3 spells CAWSTVSSYNSPLHF. For the CDR3, the DNA is TGTGCCTGGTCGACAGTGAGCTCCTATAATTCACCCCTCCACTTT.